This T cell receptor beta chain was profiled in a study of T cells expressing NK-cell markers. On the study more broadly: There were seven HCMV-seropositive donors and one seronegative donor among the eight sequenced.

Study-level results: Where several donors were concerned, these clonotypes also led the CD3+CD56-NKG2C+ fraction.

The CDR3 runs 18 residues. TCRdb reprocessed the 5' RACE reads, with one entry per CDR3 protein and no DNA. This repertoire includes some 390,000 distinct CDR3 sequences. A note on this clonotype: Its antigen is unknown.

The chain combines TRBV12-3 or TRBV12-4 with TRBJ2-2; TCRdb indicates TRBD2, and absent DNA this call remains unverified. The specimen sequenced was blood T cells: a sorted CD56 or NKG2C T cell subset, CD4+ or CD8+ T cells, or bulk PBMC T cells (not recorded which). This receptor was taken from a woman between 45 and 60 years old in good health. CDR3 amino acids: CASSPPPRLARNTGELFF.